The 2 T cell receptor beta chains below were found in one sample sequenced in a study of blood T cell repertoires in COVID-19. TCRdb keeps only in-frame clones here, not all; method: immunoSEQ multiplex PCR. This table has a few hundred thousand clones, 75% to 85% appearing once. The sequenced sample consisted of peripheral blood. The receptors come from a human donor in a cohort sampled during active COVID-19.

The V and J genes are TRBV4-1 and TRBJ1-2; D is unclear. The germline CDR1 and CDR2 sequences are MGHRA and YSYEKL. The CDR3 consists of 17 residues. V was clipped by 0 bases and J by 6 bases, with 20 bases between them. This CDR3 reads CASSQDQQLERFDGYTF. The CDR3, as DNA: TGCGCCAGCAGCCAAGATCAGCAGCTCGAGCGGTTTGATGGCTACACCTTC.

A few counts support this clone. This chain uses TRBV5-1 with TRBJ1-6; 7 nucleotides align to TRBD1. The V segment lost 1 base and the J segment 8 bases; nucleotides outside the gene matches: 9. The germline V gene has CDR1 SGHRS and CDR2 YFSETQ. There are 16 residues in the CDR3. The DNA of the CDR3 is TGCGCCAGCAGCTTGTCTTCCACAGGGGTGGATTCACCCCTCCACTTT. It codes for CASSLSSTGVDSPLHF.